This T cell receptor (beta chain) is from a study of T cell repertoires in cytomegalovirus infection. Worth noting for this clonotype: Its antigen is as yet unknown.

TCRdb recomputed calls from the reads with MiXCR, one row per CDR3 protein. The sample has a few hundred thousand distinct CDR3 sequences, around two fifths seen once; the top ten hold 48%. The sequences come from cultured PBMCs, collected from culture after CMV antigen stimulation. The TCR originated in a human donor in good health (CMV status not recorded). Some clones in this sample may be carry-over from other donors' samples.

CDR3 in DNA: TGTGCCAGTAGTATTCAGGGGGAGTCCTACGAGCAGTACTTC. This codes for CASSIQGESYEQYF. This chain joins TRBV19 and TRBJ2-7; 7 bases agree with TRBD1. This CDR3 comprises 14 residues. V was clipped by 3 bases and J by 1 base; unmatched bases: 3. The V gene's germline CDR1 is LNHDA and CDR2 SQIVND (reference sequence). The variable domain in full, with the rest retrieved from reference TRBV19 and TRBJ2-7, is DGGITQSPKYLFRKEGQNVTLSCEQNLNHDAMYWYRQDPGQGLRLIYYSQIVNDFQKGDIAEGYSVSREKKESFPLTVTSAQKNPTAFYLCASSIQGESYEQYFGPGTRLTVT.